This T cell receptor (beta chain) comes out of a study of metastatic and nonmetastatic thyroid tumors. Study information: Both malignant and benign thyroid patients supplied peripheral blood and tumor or nodule tissue samples, across which the repertoires of these patients were then compared.

Ahead of thyroid surgery, no patient had received treatment of any kind. In the original analysis: In papillary thyroid cancer, a distant-metastasis classifier was built using CDR3 differences across clinicopathological groups. TCRdb reassembled clones from the PCR reads with MiXCR. These V and J calls are TCRdb output, not the study's own analysis. The table includes about 92,000 clones, under 15% detected once. This clone was seen at least ten times. The antigen remains unidentified. Study conclusions and caveats: The study reportedly found significantly higher TCR beta diversity in malignant thyroid tumors than benign nodules, in blood and tumor.

Germline V lookup: CDR1 SNHLY, CDR2 FYNNEI. V dropped 10 bases and J dropped 11 bases, with 15 bases sitting between them. The CDR3 has 12 amino acids. This receptor was taken from a female donor with papillary thyroid cancer or a benign thyroid nodule (not recorded which). Some clones in this sample may be carry-over from other donors' samples. The chain couples TRBV2 to TRBJ1-6; a weak D match, TRBD1 (6 bases). Sequencing was carried out using blood. CDR3 residues: CATIGGDPPLHF. The DNA for the CDR3 is TGTGCCACCATAGGGGGTGATCCACCCCTCCACTTT.